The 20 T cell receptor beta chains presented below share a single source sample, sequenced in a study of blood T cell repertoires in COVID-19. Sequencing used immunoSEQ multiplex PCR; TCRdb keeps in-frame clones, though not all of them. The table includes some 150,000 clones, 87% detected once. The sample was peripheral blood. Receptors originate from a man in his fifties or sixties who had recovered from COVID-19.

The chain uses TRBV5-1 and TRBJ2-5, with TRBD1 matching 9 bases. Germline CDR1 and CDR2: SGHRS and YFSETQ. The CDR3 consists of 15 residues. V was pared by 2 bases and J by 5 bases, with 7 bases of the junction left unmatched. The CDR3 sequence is CASSFGQGIRETQYF. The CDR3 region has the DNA TGCGCCAGCAGCTTCGGACAGGGGATCAGGGAGACCCAGTACTTC.

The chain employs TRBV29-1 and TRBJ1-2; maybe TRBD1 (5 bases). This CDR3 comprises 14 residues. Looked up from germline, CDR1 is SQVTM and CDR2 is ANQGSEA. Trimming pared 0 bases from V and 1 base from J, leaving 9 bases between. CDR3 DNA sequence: TGCAGCGTTGAAGACGACAGTCTTAACTATGGCTACACCTTC. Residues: CSVEDDSLNYGYTF.

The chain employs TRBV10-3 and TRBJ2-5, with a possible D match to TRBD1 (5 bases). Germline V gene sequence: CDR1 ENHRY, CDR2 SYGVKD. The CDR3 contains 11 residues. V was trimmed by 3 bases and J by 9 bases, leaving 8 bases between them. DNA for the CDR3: TGTGCCATCAGTGACAGGGTGTCCCAGTACTTC. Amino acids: CAISDRVSQYF.

The CDR3, as DNA: TGCGCCAGCAGCTTTACAGGAGCTAACTATGGCTACACCTTC. Protein: CASSFTGANYGYTF. This chain connects TRBV5-1 to TRBJ1-2; tentative D call: TRBD1 (5 bases). The length of the CDR3 is 14 residues. Germline V CDR1 and CDR2: SGHRS, YFSETQ. V was pared by 2 bases and J by 0 bases, with 8 bases between.

This CDR3 is CSASTAGASYEQYF. In nucleotides, the CDR3 is TGCAGTGCTAGTACGGCGGGGGCCTCCTACGAGCAGTACTTC. The rearrangement joins TRBV20-1 to TRBJ2-7, with D possibly matching TRBD2 (7 bases). The V end lost 3 bases, the J end lost 0 bases, and 12 bases lay between the germline ends. The CDR3 spans 14 residues. Looked up from germline, CDR1 is DFQATT and CDR2 is SNEGSKA (reference sequence).

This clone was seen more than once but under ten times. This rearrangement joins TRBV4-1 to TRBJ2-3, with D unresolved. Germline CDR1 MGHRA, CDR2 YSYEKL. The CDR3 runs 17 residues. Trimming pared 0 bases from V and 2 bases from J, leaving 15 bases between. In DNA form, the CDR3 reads TGCGCCAGCAGCCAAGAATCTGTATCCTACGCCACAGATACGCAGTATTTT. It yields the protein CASSQESVSYATDTQYF.

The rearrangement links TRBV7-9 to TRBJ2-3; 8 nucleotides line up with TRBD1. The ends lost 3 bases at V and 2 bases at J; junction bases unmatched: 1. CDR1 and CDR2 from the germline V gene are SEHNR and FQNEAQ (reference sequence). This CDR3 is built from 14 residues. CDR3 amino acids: CASSLGQDTDTQYF. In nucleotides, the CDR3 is TGTGCCAGCAGCTTGGGACAGGACACAGATACGCAGTATTTT.

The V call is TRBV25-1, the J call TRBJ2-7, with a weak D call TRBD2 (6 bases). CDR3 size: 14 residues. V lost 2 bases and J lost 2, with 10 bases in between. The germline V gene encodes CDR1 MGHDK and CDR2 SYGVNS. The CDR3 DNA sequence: TGTGCCAGCAGTGAACCGGGGGTTACCTACGAGCAGTACTTC. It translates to CASSEPGVTYEQYF.

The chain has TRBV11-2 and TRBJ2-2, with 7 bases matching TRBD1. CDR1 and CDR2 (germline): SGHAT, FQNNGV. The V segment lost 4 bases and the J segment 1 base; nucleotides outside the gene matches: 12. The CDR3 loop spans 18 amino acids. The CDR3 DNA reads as TGTGCCAGCAGCTGGCCTAACTGGGACAGCCTGAACACCGGGGAGCTGTTTTTT. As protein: CASSWPNWDSLNTGELFF.

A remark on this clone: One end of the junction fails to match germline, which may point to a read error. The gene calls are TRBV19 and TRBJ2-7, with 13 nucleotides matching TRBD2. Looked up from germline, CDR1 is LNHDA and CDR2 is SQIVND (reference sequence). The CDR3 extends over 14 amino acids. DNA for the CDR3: TGTACCAGTAGTTTCGGGACTAGCGGGGCTCCGCAGTACTTC. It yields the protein CTSSFGTSGAPQYF.

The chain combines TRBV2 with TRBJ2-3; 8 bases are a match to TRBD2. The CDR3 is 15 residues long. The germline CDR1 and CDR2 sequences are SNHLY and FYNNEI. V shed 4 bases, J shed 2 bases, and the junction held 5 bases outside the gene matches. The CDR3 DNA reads TGTGCCAGCAGTGTTGAGCGGGGGCCCACAGATACGCAGTATTTT. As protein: CASSVERGPTDTQYF.

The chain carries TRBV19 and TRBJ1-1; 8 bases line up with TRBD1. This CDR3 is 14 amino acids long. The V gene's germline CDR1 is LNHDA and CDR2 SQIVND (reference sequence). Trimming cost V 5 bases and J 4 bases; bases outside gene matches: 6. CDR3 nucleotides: TGTGCCAGTAGTCAGCAGGGGGCGGGCACTGAAGCTTTCTTT. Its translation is CASSQQGAGTEAFF.

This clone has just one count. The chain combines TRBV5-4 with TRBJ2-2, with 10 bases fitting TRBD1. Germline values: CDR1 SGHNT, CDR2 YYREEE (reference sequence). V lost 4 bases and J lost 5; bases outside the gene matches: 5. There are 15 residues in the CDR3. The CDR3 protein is CASSLRTGGTGELFF. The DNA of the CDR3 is TGTGCCAGCAGCCTTAGGACAGGGGGAACCGGGGAGCTGTTTTTT.

CDR3: CASSNRLQGPKNIQYF. CDR3 DNA: TGTGCCAGCAGCAACAGGCTACAGGGCCCCAAAAACATTCAGTACTTC. This sequence joins TRBV21-1 and TRBJ2-4; the table's TRBD1 call for D was not verified on the DNA. TRBV21-1 is a pseudogene segment. The CDR3 has 16 residues.

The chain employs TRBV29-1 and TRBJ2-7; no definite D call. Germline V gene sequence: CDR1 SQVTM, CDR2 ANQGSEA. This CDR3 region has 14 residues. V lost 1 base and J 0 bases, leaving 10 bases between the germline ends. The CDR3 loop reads CSVEGGQDSYEQYF. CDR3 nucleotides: TGCAGCGTTGAAGGTGGGCAGGACTCCTACGAGCAGTACTTC.

The CDR3, as DNA: TGTGCCATCAACCCGACAGGGGTGCCTTATGGCACTGAAGCTTTCTTT. Amino acids: CAINPTGVPYGTEAFF. The V call is TRBV10-3, the J call TRBJ1-1; 8 bases line up with TRBD1. The CDR3 is made up of 16 amino acids. The ends lost 7 bases at V and 4 bases at J; junction bases unmatched: 14. Germline CDR1 and CDR2: ENHRY and SYGVKD.

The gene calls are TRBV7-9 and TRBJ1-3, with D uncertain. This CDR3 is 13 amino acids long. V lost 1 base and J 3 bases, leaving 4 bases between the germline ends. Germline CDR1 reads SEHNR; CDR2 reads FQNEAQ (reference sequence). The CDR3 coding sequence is TGTGCCAGCAGCTTAGATCTTGGAAACACCATATATTTT. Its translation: CASSLDLGNTIYF.

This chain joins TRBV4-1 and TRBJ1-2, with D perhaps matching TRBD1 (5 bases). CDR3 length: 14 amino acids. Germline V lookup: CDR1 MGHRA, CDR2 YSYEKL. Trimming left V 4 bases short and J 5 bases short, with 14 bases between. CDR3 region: CASSPSGGDYGYTF. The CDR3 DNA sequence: TGCGCCAGCAGCCCATCGGGGGGGGATTATGGCTACACCTTC.

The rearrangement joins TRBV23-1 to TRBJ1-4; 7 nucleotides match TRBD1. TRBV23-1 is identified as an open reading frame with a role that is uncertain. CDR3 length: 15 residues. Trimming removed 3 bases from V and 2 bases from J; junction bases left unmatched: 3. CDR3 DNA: TGCGCCAGCAGTCACGACAGGGCGACTAATGAAAAACTGTTTTTT. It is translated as CASSHDRATNEKLFF.

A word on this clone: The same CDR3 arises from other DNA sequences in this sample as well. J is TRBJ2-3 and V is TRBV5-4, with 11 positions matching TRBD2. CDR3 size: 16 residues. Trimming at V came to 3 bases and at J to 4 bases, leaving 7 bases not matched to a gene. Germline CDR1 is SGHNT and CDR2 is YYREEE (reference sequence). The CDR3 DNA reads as TGTGCCAGCAGCTCAGGCCTAGCGGGGGGTTCAGATACGCAGTATTTT. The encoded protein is CASSSGLAGGSDTQYF.